This TCR beta chain was sequenced in a study of blood T cell repertoires in COVID-19. CDR3 size: 13 residues. V trimming: 4 bases; J trimming: 7 bases; junction bases outside the gene matches: 10. Germline-derived CDR1 and CDR2 are SQVTM and ANQGSEA. Sequenced by immunoSEQ multiplex PCR; TCRdb stores in-frame clones only, minus some. The sample carries about 220,000 clones, over 75% recorded once. Sequenced input: peripheral blood. The V call is TRBV29-1, the J call TRBJ2-7, with 7 bases identical to TRBD2. The TCR was taken from a human donor in a cohort sampled during active COVID-19. CDR3: CSVAGGAGWEQYF. The CDR3 DNA follows: TGCAGCGTTGCGGGGGGAGCAGGCTGGGAGCAGTACTTC.